One and the same sample provided the 15 T cell receptor beta chains below, sequenced in a study of beta chain features in type 1 diabetes. What was sequenced were expressed TCRB transcripts, since all of the isolated RNA had been reverse transcribed. This table comes from immunoSEQ multiplex PCR, and its TCRdb copy is limited to in-frame clones, with some not included. The sample records about 160,000 clones, roughly 8% being singletons. These receptors' targets are unknown. General study points: TCRB CDR3s from Type 1 diabetes patients were moderately but significantly shorter in all four CD4+ subsets.

Specimen: central memory CD4+ T cells from blood. The receptors derive from a man aged 18 to 29 with type 1 diabetes.

This clone was detected a few times. V usage is TRBV28 and J usage is TRBJ1-2; perhaps TRBD1 as D (6 bases). There are 14 residues in the CDR3. Germline V gene data show CDR1 as MDHEN and CDR2 as SYDVKM. Trimming took off 8 bases at V and 4 bases at J, with 17 bases between the two ends. The CDR3 DNA sequence: TGTGCCAGCGCTGCGGGGGGCGCGGCCTATGGCTACACCTTC. It codes for CASAAGGAAYGYTF.

This clone turned up a few times. This chain connects TRBV13 to TRBJ2-7; D might be TRBD1 (5 bases). The length of the CDR3 is 15 residues. Trimming cost V 3 bases and J 0 bases, with 12 bases left between them. In germline, CDR1 is PRHDT, CDR2 FYEKMQ (reference sequence). For the CDR3, the DNA is TGTGCCAGCAGCTTTCAGGGTACCCTCTCCTACGAGCAGTACTTC. The encoded protein is CASSFQGTLSYEQYF.

This clone was found a few times. The chain carries TRBV5-5 and TRBJ1-5, with 8 bases that match TRBD1. V lost 4 bases and J lost 9; bases outside the gene matches: 9. The germline V gene encodes CDR1 SGHKS and CDR2 YYEKEE (reference sequence). This CDR3 region has 14 residues. DNA of the CDR3: TGTGCCAGCAGCGGAGACAGGGGCCGGCGGCCCCAGCATTTT. Protein product: CASSGDRGRRPQHF.

This clone has only a few counts. The V call is TRBV7-2, the J call TRBJ2-3; 16 bases are shared with TRBD2. The CDR3 has 17 amino acids. The germline gives CDR1 SGHTA, CDR2 FQGNSA. J was trimmed by 5 bases and V by 5 bases; bases with no gene match: 7. CDR3: CASSDGTSGGAIDTQYF. The DNA for the CDR3 is TGTGCCAGCAGCGACGGGACTAGCGGGGGGGCAATAGATACGCAGTATTTT.

This chain links TRBV5-8 with TRBJ2-7; 9 nucleotides match TRBD1. The germline V gene has CDR1 SGHTS and CDR2 YDEGEE. V gave up 4 bases and J gave up 4 bases; unmatched junction bases: 12. The CDR3 runs 16 residues. CDR3 DNA: TGTGCCAGCAGCCCAATAGGGACAGGGTCGTTATACGAGCAGTACTTC. This codes for CASSPIGTGSLYEQYF.

The V call is TRBV5-6, the J call TRBJ2-5, with 13 bases fitting TRBD2. The CDR3 extends over 18 amino acids. V shed 4 bases and J 3 bases; nucleotides not matched to a gene: 12. The germline CDR1 and CDR2 sequences are SGHDT and YYEEEE. DNA of the CDR3: TGTGCCAGCAGCATCCCGGGACTAGCGGGGACCGTTAAAGAGACCCAGTACTTC. Encoded protein: CASSIPGLAGTVKETQYF.

The V call is TRBV18, the J call TRBJ1-3; 7 bases map to TRBD1. Losses at the gene ends were 3 bases for V and 5 bases for J; bases not matched to a gene: 7. The germline gives CDR1 KGHSH, CDR2 LQKENI. The CDR3 sequence is 15 residues long. CDR3 region: CASSPSGQQRNTIYF. The CDR3 DNA is TGTGCCAGCTCACCTTCGGGACAGCAGAGAAACACCATATATTTT.

The genes are TRBV7-2 and TRBJ2-7, with D possibly matching TRBD2 (5 bases). Germline CDR1 reads SGHTA; CDR2 reads FQGNSA. The V and J ends lost 2 bases and 6 bases respectively, with 11 bases between them. This CDR3 is built from 13 residues. CDR3 sequence: CASSLSGGGEQYF. The DNA of the CDR3 is TGTGCCAGCAGCTTAAGTGGCGGAGGCGAGCAGTACTTC. The variable domain in full, completed from reference TRBV7-2 and TRBJ2-7, reads GAGVSQSPSNKVTEKGKDVELRCDPISGHTALYWYRQSLGQGLEFLIYFQGNSAPDKSGLPSDRFSAERTGGSVSTLTIQRTQQEDSAVYLCASSLSGGGEQYFGPGTRLTVT.

V usage is TRBV5-1 and J usage is TRBJ2-7; tentative D call: TRBD2 (6 bases). The V end lost 4 bases, the J end lost 0 bases, and 14 bases lay between the germline ends. From germline, CDR1 is SGHRS and CDR2 YFSETQ. This CDR3 is 15 amino acids long. CDR3 sequence: CASSPGEDTSYEQYF. CDR3 sequence (DNA): TGCGCCAGCAGCCCCGGGGAGGACACCTCCTACGAGCAGTACTTC.

The CDR3 sequence is CASSPGGAGGNTIYF. The CDR3 nucleotides are TGTGCCAGCAGCCCCGGTGGGGCAGGCGGAAACACCATATATTTT. This chain joins TRBV7-2 and TRBJ1-3; TRBD1 is a possible D gene (5 bases). The germline gives CDR1 SGHTA, CDR2 FQGNSA. The CDR3 runs 15 residues. V was clipped by 5 bases and J by 4 bases, with 15 bases between them.

V and J are TRBV5-1 and TRBJ2-5; D not certain. V was cut by 0 bases and J by 2 bases, with 8 bases left in between. Germline V gene data show CDR1 as SGHRS and CDR2 as YFSETQ. This CDR3 region has 14 residues. Here the CDR3 reads CASSLGQTQETQYF. CDR3 sequence (DNA): TGCGCCAGCAGCTTGGGCCAGACACAAGAGACCCAGTACTTC. Variable domain in full (rest from reference TRBV5-1 and TRBJ2-5): KAGVTQTPRYLIKTRGQQVTLSCSPISGHRSVSWYQQTPGQGLQFLFEYFSETQRNKGNFPGRFSGRQFSNSRSEMNVSTLELGDSALYLCASSLGQTQETQYFGPGTRLLVL.

The chain links TRBV27 to TRBJ2-7; 7 bases map to TRBD2. V was pared by 0 bases and J by 3 bases, with 2 bases of the junction left unmatched. Germline CDR1 is MNHEY and CDR2 is SMNVEV (reference sequence). The CDR3 runs 14 residues. The CDR3 DNA is TGTGCCAGCAGTTTATCTCCGGGAGGCTACGAGCAGTACTTC. The encoded protein is CASSLSPGGYEQYF.

The V and J genes are TRBV4-3 and TRBJ1-2; perhaps TRBD1 as D (6 bases). Trimming pared 0 bases from V and 8 bases from J, leaving 13 bases between. The V gene's germline CDR1 is LGHNA and CDR2 YSLEER. This CDR3 has 14 residues. DNA for the CDR3: TGCGCCAGCAGCCAAGACAGGGGATCAGGAGGCTACACCTTC. This codes for CASSQDRGSGGYTF.

The chain uses TRBV27 and TRBJ1-1, with 7 positions matching TRBD1. This CDR3 has 15 residues. V was clipped by 3 bases and J by 5 bases; unmatched bases: 9. Germline CDR1 MNHEY, CDR2 SMNVEV (reference sequence). CDR3 bases: TGTGCCAGCAGTTTGATCGACAGGGCGGGAACTGAAGCTTTCTTT. The encoded protein is CASSLIDRAGTEAFF.

The table lists this clone with a few counts. This sequence joins TRBV7-2 and TRBJ1-2, with TRBD1 matching over 8 bases. The CDR3 totals 15 residues. CDR1 and CDR2 from the germline V gene are SGHTA and FQGNSA. V shed 1 base, J shed 6 bases, and the junction held 7 bases outside the gene matches. The CDR3 coding sequence is TGTGCCAGCAGCTTAGACGGACAGGGAGGAGATGGCTACACCTTC. Protein: CASSLDGQGGDGYTF.